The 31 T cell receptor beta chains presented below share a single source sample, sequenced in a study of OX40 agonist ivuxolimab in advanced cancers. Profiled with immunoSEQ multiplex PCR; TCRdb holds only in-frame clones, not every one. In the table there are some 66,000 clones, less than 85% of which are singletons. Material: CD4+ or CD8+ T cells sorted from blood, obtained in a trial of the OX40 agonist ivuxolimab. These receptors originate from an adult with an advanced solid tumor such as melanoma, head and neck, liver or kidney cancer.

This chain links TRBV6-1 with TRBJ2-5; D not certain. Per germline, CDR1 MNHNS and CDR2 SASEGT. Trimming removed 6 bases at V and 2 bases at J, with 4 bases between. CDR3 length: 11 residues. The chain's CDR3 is CASREQETQYF. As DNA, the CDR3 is TGTGCCAGCAGGGAACAAGAGACCCAGTACTTC.

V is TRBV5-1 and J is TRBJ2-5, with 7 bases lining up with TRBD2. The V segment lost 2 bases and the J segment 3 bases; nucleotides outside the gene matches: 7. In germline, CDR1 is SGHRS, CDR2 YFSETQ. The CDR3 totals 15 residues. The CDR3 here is CASSLQAGREETQYF. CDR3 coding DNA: TGCGCCAGCAGCTTACAAGCGGGGAGAGAAGAGACCCAGTACTTC. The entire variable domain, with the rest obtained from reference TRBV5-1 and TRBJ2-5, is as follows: KAGVTQTPRYLIKTRGQQVTLSCSPISGHRSVSWYQQTPGQGLQFLFEYFSETQRNKGNFPGRFSGRQFSNSRSEMNVSTLELGDSALYLCASSLQAGREETQYFGPGTRLLVL.

CDR3: CASSFPLGTQYF. In nucleotides, the CDR3 is TGTGCCAGCAGCTTCCCCCTCGGTACGCAGTATTTT. This chain links TRBV7-9 with TRBJ2-3; no reliable D call. CDR1 and CDR2 (germline): SEHNR, FQNEAQ (reference sequence). The CDR3 extends over 12 amino acids. Trimming removed 3 bases from V and 8 bases from J, with 9 bases in between.

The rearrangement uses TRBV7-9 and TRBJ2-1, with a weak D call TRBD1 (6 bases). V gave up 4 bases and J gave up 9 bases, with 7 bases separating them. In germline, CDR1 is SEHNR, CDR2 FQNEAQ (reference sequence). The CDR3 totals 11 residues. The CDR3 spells CASSYRAEQFF. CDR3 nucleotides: TGTGCCAGCAGCTACAGGGCTGAGCAGTTCTTC.

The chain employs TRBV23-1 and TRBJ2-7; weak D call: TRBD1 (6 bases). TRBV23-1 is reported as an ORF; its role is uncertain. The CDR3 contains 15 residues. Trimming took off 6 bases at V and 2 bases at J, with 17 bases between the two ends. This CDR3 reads CASSRGAGDPYEQYF. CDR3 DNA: TGCGCCAGCAGCCGAGGGGCAGGGGACCCCTACGAGCAGTACTTC.

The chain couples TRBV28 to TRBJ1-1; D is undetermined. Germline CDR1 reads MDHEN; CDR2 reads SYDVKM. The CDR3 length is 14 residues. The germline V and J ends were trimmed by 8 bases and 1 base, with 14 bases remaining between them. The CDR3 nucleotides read TGTGCCAGCCGACCAGCGGGGAAGAACACTGAAGCTTTCTTT. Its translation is CASRPAGKNTEAFF.

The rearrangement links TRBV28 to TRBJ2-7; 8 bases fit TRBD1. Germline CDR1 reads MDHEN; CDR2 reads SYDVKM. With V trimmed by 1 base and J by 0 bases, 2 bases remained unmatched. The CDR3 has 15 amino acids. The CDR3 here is CASSLSQGASYEQYF. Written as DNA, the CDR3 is TGTGCCAGCAGTTTATCCCAGGGGGCCTCCTACGAGCAGTACTTC.

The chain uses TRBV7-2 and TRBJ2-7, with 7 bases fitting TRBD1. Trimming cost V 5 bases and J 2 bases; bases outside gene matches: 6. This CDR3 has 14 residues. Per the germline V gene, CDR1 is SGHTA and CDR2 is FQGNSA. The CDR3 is CASSPGTVTYEQYF. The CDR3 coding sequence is TGTGCCAGCAGCCCCGGGACAGTTACCTACGAGCAGTACTTC.

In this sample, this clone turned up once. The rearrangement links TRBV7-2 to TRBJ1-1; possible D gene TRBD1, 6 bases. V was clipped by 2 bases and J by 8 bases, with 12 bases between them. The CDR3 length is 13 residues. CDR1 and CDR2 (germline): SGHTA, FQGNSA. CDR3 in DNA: TGTGCCAGCAGCTTAAGGGGGTCAGACGAAGCTTTCTTT. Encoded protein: CASSLRGSDEAFF.

CDR3 protein: CASSIVGQGADEQYF. DNA of the CDR3: TGTGCCAGTAGTATTGTGGGACAGGGAGCCGACGAGCAGTACTTC. The rearrangement uses TRBV19 and TRBJ2-7; TRBD1 agrees at 9 bases. J lost 5 bases, V lost 3 bases, and 8 bases had no gene match. Germline V gene data show CDR1 as LNHDA and CDR2 as SQIVND (reference sequence). CDR3 size: 15 residues.

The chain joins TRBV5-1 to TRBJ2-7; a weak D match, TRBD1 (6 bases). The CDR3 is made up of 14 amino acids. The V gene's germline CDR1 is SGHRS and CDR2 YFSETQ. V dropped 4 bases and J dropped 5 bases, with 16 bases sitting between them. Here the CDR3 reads CASSDQGTRDEQYF. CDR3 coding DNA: TGCGCCAGCAGCGATCAGGGGACGAGGGACGAGCAGTACTTC.

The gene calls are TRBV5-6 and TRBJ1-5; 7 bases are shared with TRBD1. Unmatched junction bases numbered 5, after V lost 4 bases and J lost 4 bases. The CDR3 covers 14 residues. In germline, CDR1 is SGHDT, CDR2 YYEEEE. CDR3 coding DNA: TGTGCCAGCAGCACGGGACAGTTTAATCAGCCCCAGCATTTT. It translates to CASSTGQFNQPQHF.

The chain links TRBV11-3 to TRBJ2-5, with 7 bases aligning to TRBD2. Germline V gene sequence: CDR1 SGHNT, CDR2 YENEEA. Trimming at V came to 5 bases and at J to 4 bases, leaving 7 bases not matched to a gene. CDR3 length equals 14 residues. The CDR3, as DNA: TGTGCCAGCAGCCTTTCTGGGGGGGGAGAGACCCAGTACTTC. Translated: CASSLSGGGETQYF.

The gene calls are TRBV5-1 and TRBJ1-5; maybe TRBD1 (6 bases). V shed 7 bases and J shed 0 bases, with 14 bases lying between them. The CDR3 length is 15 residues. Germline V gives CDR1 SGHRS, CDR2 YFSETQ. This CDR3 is CASLAGGHSNQPQHF. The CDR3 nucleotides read TGCGCCAGCTTGGCGGGGGGGCATAGCAATCAGCCCCAGCATTTT.

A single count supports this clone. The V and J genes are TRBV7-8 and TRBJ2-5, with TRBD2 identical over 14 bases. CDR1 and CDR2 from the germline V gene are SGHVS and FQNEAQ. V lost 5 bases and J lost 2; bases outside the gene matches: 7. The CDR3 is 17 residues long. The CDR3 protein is CASSPYGLAGGQETQYF. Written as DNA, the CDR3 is TGTGCCAGCAGCCCATACGGACTAGCGGGGGGTCAAGAGACCCAGTACTTC.

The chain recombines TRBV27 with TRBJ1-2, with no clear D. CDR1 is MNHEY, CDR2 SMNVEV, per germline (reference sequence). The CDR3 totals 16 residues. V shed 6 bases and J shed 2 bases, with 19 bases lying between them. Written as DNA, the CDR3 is TGTGCCAGCAGCCCACTCGACTCGACAAAAAACTATGGCTACACCTTC. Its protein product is CASSPLDSTKNYGYTF.

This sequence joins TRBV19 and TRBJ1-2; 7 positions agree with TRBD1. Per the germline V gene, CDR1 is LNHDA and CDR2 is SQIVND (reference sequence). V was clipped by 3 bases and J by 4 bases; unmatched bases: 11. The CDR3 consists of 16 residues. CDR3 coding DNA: TGTGCCAGTAGTATCGTGTACCGGGACAGAACCTATGGCTACACCTTC. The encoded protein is CASSIVYRDRTYGYTF.

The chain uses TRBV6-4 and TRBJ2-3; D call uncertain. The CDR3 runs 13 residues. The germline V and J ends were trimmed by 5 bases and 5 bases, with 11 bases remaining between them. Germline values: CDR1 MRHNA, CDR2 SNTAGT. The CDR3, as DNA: TGTGCCAGCAGTATAACCGGCCGAGATACGCAGTATTTT. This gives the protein CASSITGRDTQYF.

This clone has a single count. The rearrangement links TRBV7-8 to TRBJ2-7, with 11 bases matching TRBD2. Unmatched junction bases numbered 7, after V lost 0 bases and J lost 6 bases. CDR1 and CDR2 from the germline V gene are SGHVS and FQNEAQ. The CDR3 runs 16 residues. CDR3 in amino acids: CASSLARTSGPAEQYF. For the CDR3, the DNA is TGTGCCAGCAGCTTAGCCCGGACTAGCGGGCCCGCCGAGCAGTACTTC.

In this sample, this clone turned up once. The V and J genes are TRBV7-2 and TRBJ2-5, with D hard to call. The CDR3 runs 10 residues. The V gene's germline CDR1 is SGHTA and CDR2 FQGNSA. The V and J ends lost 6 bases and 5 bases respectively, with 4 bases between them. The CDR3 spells CASSQETQYF. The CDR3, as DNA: TGTGCCAGCAGTCAGGAGACCCAGTACTTC.

CDR3 sequence reads: CASSTRTGLEAFF. The CDR3 DNA sequence: TGTGCCAGCAGCACAAGGACCGGCCTTGAGGCTTTCTTT. This chain uses TRBV28 with TRBJ1-1; unclear D gene. Germline V CDR1 and CDR2: MDHEN, SYDVKM. V lost 6 bases, J lost 11 bases, and 19 bases lay in between. This CDR3 spans 13 amino acids.

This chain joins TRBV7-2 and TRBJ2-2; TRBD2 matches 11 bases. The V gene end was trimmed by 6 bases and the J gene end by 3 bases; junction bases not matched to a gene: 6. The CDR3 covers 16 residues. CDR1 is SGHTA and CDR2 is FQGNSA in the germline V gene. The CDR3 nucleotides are TGTGCCAGCAGTCCCGGGACTAGCGGTTACACCGGGGAGCTGTTTTTT. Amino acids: CASSPGTSGYTGELFF.

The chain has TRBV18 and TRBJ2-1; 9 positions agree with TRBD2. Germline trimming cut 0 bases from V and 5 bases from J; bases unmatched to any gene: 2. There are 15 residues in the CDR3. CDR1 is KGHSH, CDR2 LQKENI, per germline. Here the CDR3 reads CASSPPSGRNNEQFF. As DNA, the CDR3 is TGTGCCAGCTCACCACCGAGCGGGAGGAACAATGAGCAGTTCTTC.

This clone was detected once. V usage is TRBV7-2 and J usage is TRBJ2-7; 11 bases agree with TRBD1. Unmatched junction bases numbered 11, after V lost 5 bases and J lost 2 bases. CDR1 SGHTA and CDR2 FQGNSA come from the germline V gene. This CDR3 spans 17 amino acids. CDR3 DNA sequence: TGTGCCAGCAGCGCCCTGGGACAGGGGGGACTGGCCTACGAGCAGTACTTC. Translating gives CASSALGQGGLAYEQYF.

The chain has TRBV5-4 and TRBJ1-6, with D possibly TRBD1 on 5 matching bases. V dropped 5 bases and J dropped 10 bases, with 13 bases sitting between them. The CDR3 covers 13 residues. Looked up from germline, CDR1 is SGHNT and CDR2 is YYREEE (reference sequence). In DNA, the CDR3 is TGTGCCAGCAGTGTGGGGGGGAACTCACCCCTCCACTTT. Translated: CASSVGGNSPLHF.

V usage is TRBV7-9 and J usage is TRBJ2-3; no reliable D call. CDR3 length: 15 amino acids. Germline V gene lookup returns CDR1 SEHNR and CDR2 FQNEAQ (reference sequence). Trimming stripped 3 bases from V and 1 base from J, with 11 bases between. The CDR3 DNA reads TGTGCCAGCAGCTTTGGAGCGACGCGCACAGATACGCAGTATTTT. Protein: CASSFGATRTDTQYF.

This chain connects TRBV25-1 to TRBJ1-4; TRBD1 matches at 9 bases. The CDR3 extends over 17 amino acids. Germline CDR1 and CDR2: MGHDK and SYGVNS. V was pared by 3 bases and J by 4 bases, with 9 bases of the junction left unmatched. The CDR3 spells CASSDWAPGQGNEKLFF. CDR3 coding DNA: TGTGCCAGCAGTGATTGGGCCCCGGGACAGGGTAATGAAAAACTGTTTTTT.

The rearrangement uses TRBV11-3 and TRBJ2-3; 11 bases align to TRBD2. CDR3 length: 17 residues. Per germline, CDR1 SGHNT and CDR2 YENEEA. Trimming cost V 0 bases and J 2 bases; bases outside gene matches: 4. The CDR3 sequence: CASSLDSSGRFTDTQYF. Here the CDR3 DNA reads TGTGCCAGCAGCTTAGATTCTAGCGGGAGGTTCACAGATACGCAGTATTTT. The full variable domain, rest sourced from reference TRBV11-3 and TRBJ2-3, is EAGVVQSPRYKIIEKKQPVAFWCNPISGHNTLYWYLQNLGQGPELLIRYENEEAVDDSQLPKDRFSAERLKGVDSTLKIQPAELGDSAVYLCASSLDSSGRFTDTQYFGPGTRLTVL.

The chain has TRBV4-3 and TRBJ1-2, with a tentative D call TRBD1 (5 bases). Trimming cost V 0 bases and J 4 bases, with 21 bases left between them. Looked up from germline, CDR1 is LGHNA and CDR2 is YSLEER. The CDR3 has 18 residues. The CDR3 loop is CASSQDITGTDPIYGYTF. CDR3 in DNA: TGCGCCAGCAGCCAAGATATCACAGGTACGGACCCCATCTATGGCTACACCTTC.

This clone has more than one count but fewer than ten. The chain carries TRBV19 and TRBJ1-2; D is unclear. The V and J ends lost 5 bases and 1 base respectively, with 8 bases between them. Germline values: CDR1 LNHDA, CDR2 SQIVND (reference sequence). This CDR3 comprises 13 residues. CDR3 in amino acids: CASSQDFNYGYTF. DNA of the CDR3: TGTGCCAGTAGTCAGGACTTTAACTATGGCTACACCTTC.

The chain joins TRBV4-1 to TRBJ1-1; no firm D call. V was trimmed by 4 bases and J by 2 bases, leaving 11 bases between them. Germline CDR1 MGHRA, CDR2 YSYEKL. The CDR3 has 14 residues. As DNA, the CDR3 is TGCGCCAGCAGCCCCCGGACGGCCAACACTGAAGCTTTCTTT. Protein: CASSPRTANTEAFF.